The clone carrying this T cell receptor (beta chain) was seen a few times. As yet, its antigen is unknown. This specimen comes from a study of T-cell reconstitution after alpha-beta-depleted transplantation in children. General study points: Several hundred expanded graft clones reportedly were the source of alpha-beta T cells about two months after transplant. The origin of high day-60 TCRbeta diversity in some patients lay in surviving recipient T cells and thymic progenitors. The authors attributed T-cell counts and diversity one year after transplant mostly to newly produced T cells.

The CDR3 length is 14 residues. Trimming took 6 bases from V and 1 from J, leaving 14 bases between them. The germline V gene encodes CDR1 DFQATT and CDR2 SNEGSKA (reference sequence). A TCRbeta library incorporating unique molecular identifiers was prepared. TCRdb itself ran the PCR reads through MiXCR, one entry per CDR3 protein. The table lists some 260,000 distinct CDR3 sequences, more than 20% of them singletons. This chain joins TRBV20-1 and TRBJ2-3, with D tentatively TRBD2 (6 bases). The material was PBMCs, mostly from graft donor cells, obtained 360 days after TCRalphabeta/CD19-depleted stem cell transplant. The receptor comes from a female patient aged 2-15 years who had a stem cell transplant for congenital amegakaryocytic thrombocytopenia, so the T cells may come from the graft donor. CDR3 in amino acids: CSAVPGTGTDTQYF. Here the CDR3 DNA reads TGCAGTGCAGTCCCCGGGACTGGCACAGATACGCAGTATTTT.